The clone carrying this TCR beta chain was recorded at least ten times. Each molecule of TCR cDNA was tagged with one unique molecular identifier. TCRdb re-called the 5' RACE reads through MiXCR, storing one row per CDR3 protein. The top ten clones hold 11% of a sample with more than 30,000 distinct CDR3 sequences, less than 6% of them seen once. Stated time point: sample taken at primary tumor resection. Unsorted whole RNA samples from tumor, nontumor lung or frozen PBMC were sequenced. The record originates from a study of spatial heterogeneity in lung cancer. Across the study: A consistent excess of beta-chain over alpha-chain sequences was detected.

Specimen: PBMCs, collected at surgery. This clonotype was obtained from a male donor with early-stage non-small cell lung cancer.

In nucleotides, the CDR3 is TGCAGTGCTAGAGACGTAGACAGGGCGGGCACCGGGGAGCTGTTTTTT. Protein: CSARDVDRAGTGELFF. The chain uses TRBV20-1 and TRBJ2-2, with TRBD1 matching over 7 bases. J gave up 4 bases and V 0 bases, and 8 bases lay outside the gene matches. Germline lookup yields CDR1 DFQATT and CDR2 SNEGSKA (reference sequence). The CDR3 has 16 residues.